This TCR beta chain was identified in a study of tumor-infiltrating lymphocytes in primary liver carcinoma. A note on this clonotype: Its antigen is unidentified.

The CDR3 sequence is 14 residues long. The germline V gene has CDR1 SQVTM and CDR2 ANQGSEA. Reverse transcription of around 0.45 ug total RNA with a constant-region primer produced TCR beta cDNA. Three nested multiplex PCR rounds, a slightly modified ARM-PCR method, built the TCR beta libraries. Researchers ran the first two PCR rounds for around 10 cycles each with TRBV1-TRBV30 forward primers and a C-beta reverse primer. TCRdb reanalysed the multiplex PCR reads using MiXCR and keeps one entry per CDR3 protein. In the table there are roughly 100,000 distinct CDR3 sequences, around 73% of which are singletons. Regarding the study as a whole: For tumor-adjacent and tumor-blood pairs, overlap was less than that seen for tumor region pairs.

Each 20-30 mg portion of unsorted bulk tissue served as the source for co-extraction of RNA and DNA. This clonotype was obtained from a woman in her sixties with primary liver carcinoma and hepatitis B virus infection. Input material: liver tumor tissue from sampling region 2. Subset described: tumor region T2, inferior pole. This chain links TRBV29-1 with TRBJ2-1; D perhaps matches TRBD1 (5 bases). CDR3 DNA sequence: TGCACTGTTGACCTTGAAGGTAGGGGAAATGAGCAGTTCTTC. Protein: CTVDLEGRGNEQFF.